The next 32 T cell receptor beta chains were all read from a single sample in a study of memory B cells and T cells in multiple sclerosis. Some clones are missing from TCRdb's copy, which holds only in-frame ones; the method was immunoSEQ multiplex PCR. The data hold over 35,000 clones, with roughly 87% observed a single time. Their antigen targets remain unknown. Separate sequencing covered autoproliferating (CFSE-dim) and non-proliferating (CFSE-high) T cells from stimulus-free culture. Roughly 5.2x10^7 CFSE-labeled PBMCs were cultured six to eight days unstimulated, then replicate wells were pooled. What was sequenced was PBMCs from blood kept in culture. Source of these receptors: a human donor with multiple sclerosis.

CDR3 loop: CASSSDRTSGNTIYF. The CDR3 DNA reads TGCGCCAGCAGCTCAGACAGGACCTCTGGAAACACCATATATTTT. The chain links TRBV5-1 to TRBJ1-3, with a possible D match to TRBD1 (6 bases). The CDR3 contains 15 residues. Germline values: CDR1 SGHRS, CDR2 YFSETQ. Trimming cost V 3 bases and J 0 bases, with 10 bases left between them.

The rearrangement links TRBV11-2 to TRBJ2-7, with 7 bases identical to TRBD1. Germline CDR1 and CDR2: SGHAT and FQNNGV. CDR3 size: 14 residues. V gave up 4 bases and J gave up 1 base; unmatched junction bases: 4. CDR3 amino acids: CASSSATGSYEQYF. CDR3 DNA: TGTGCCAGCAGCTCCGCGACAGGGTCCTACGAGCAGTACTTC.

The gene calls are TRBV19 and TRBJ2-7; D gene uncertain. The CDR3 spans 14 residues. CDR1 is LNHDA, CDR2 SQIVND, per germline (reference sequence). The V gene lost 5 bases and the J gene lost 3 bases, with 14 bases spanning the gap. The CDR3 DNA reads TGTGCCAGTAGTCCCTCAAAAGGAGACTACGAGCAGTACTTC. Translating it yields CASSPSKGDYEQYF.

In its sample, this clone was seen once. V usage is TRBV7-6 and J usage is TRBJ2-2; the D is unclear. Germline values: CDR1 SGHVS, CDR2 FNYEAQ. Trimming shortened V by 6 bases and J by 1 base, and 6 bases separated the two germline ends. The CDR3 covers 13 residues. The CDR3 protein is CASRPRNTGELFF. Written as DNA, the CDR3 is TGTGCCAGCAGGCCCAGGAACACCGGGGAGCTGTTTTTT. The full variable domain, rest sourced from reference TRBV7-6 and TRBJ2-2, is GAGVSQSPRYKVTKRGQDVALRCDPISGHVSLYWYRQALGQGPEFLTYFNYEAQQDKSGLPNDRFSAERPEGSISTLTIQRTEQRDSAMYRCASRPRNTGELFFGEGSRLTVL.

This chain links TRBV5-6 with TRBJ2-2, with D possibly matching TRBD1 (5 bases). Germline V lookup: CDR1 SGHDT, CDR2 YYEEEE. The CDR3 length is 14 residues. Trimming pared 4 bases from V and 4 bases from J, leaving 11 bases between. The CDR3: CASSQGVGTGELFF. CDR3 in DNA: TGTGCCAGCAGCCAAGGGGTAGGCACCGGGGAGCTGTTTTTT.

The CDR3 DNA follows: TGCGCCAGCAGAGAACTACAGGCCACCGGGGAGCTGTTTTTT. This encodes CASRELQATGELFF. The gene calls are TRBV5-1 and TRBJ2-2; TRBD1 might be the D (5 bases). The germline V gene has CDR1 SGHRS and CDR2 YFSETQ. V was clipped by 5 bases and J by 4 bases, with 12 bases between them. This CDR3 contains 14 residues.

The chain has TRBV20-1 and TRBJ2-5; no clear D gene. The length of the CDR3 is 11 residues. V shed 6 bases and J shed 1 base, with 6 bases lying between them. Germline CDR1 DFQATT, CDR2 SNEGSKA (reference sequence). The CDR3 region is CSAVAQETQYF. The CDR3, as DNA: TGCAGTGCCGTAGCCCAAGAGACCCAGTACTTC.

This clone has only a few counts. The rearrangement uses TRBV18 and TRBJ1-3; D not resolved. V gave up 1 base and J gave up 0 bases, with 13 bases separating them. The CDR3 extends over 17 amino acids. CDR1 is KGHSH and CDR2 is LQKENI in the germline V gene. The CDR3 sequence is CASSPLTSGSSGNTIYF. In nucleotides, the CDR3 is TGTGCCAGCTCACCACTAACCTCCGGCTCCTCTGGAAACACCATATATTTT. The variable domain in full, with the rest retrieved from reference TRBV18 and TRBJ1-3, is NAGVMQNPRHLVRRRGQEARLRCSPMKGHSHVYWYRQLPEEGLKFMVYLQKENIIDESGMPKERFSAEFPKEGPSILRIQQVVRGDSAAYFCASSPLTSGSSGNTIYFGEGSWLTVV.

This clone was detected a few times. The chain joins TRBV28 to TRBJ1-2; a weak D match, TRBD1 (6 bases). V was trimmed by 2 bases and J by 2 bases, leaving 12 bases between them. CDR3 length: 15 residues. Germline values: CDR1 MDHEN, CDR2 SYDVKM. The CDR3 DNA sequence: TGTGCCAGCAGTTTAGGTGGGACAACGAACTATGGCTACACCTTC. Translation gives CASSLGGTTNYGYTF.

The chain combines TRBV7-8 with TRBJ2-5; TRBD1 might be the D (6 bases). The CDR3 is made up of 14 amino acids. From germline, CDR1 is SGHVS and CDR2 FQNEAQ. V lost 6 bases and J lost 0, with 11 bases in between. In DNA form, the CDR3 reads TGTGCCAGCAGTTCCGGACAGTACCAAGAGACCCAGTACTTC. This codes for CASSSGQYQETQYF.

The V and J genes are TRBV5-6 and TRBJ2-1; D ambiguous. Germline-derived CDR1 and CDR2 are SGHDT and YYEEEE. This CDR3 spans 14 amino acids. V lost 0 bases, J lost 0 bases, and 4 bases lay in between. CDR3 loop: CASSLASSYNEQFF. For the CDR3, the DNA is TGTGCCAGCAGCTTGGCCAGCTCCTACAATGAGCAGTTCTTC.

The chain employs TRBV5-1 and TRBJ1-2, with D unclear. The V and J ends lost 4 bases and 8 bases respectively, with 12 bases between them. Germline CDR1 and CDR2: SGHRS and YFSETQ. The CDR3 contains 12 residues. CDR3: CASSEPNGGYTF. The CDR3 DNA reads TGCGCCAGCAGCGAACCCAACGGAGGCTACACCTTC. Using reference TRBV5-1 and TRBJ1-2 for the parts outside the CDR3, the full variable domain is KAGVTQTPRYLIKTRGQQVTLSCSPISGHRSVSWYQQTPGQGLQFLFEYFSETQRNKGNFPGRFSGRQFSNSRSEMNVSTLELGDSALYLCASSEPNGGYTFGSGTRLTVV.

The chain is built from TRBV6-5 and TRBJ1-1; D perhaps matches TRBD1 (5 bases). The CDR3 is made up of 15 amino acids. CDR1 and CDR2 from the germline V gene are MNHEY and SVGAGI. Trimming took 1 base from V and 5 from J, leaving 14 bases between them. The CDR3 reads CASSYFLSGRTEAFF. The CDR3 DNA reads TGTGCCAGCAGTTACTTCCTTTCAGGGCGAACTGAAGCTTTCTTT.

The CDR3: CASSHDRKCNQPQHF. The CDR3 DNA is TGCGCCAGCAGTCATGACAGAAAGTGCAATCAGCCCCAGCATTTT. This chain uses TRBV10-1 with TRBJ1-5; D is possibly TRBD1 (5 bases). Germline CDR1 WNHNN, CDR2 SYGVQD (reference sequence). Trimming removed 5 bases at V and 2 bases at J, with 13 bases between. The CDR3 totals 15 residues.

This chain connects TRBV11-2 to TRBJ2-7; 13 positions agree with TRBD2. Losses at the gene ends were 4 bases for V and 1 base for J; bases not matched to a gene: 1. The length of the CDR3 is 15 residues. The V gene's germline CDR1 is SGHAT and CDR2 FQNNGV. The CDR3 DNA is TGTGCCAGCAGCTGGGGACTAGCGGGGTCCTACGAGCAGTACTTC. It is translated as CASSWGLAGSYEQYF.

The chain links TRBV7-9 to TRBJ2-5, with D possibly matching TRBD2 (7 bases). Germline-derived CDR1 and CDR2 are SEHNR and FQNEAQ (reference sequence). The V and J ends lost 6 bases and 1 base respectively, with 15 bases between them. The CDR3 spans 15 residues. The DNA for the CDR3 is TGTGCCAGCAGGGCGCGCGGGGGCCCCCAAGAGACCCAGTACTTC. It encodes CASRARGGPQETQYF.

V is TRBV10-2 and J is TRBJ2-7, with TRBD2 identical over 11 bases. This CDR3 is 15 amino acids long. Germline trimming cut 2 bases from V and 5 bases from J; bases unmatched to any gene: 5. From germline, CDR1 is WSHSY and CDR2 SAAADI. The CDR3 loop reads CASSEPSGGSDEQYF. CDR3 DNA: TGCGCCAGCAGTGAGCCTAGCGGGGGGAGCGACGAGCAGTACTTC.

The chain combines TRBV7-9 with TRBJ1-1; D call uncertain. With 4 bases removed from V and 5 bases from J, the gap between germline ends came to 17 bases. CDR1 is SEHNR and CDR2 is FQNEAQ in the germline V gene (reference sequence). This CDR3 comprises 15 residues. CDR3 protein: CASSSIRGQTTEAFF. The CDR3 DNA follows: TGTGCCAGCAGCTCGATACGGGGTCAGACAACTGAAGCTTTCTTT.

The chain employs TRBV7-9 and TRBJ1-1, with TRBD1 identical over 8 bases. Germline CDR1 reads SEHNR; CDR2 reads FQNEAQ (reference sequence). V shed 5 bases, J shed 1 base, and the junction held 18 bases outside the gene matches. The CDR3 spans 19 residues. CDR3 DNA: TGTGCCAGCAGCCCAGGTGGATTTCAGGGGGCGCTTACGAACACTGAAGCTTTCTTT. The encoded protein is CASSPGGFQGALTNTEAFF. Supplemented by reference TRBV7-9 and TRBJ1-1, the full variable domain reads DTGVSQNPRHKITKRGQNVTFRCDPISEHNRLYWYRQTLGQGPEFLTYFQNEAQLEKSRLLSDRFSAERPKGSFSTLEIQRTEQGDSAMYLCASSPGGFQGALTNTEAFFGQGTRLTVV.

The CDR3 protein is CASSIAGTTLTEAFF. DNA for the CDR3: TGTGCCAGTAGTATAGCCGGGACAACCCTCACTGAAGCTTTCTTT. The chain recombines TRBV19 with TRBJ1-1, with D possibly TRBD1 on 6 matching bases. Germline assignment: CDR1 LNHDA and CDR2 SQIVND (reference sequence). The ends were cut back, 1 base at V and 4 bases at J, with 13 bases in the middle. This CDR3 region has 15 residues. The whole variable domain, filled in from reference TRBV19 and TRBJ1-1, reads DGGITQSPKYLFRKEGQNVTLSCEQNLNHDAMYWYRQDPGQGLRLIYYSQIVNDFQKGDIAEGYSVSREKKESFPLTVTSAQKNPTAFYLCASSIAGTTLTEAFFGQGTRLTVV.

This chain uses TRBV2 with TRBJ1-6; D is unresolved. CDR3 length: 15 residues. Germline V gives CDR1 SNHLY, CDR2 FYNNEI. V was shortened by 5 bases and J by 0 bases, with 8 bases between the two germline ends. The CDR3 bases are TGTGCCAGCAGTTCCCTCAGCTCCTATAATTCACCCCTCCACTTT. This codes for CASSSLSSYNSPLHF. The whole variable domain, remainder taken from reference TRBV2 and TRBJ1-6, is EPEVTQTPSHQVTQMGQEVILRCVPISNHLYFYWYRQILGQKVEFLVSFYNNEISEKSEIFDDQFSVERPDGSNFTLKIRSTKLEDSAMYFCASSSLSSYNSPLHFGNGTRLTVT.

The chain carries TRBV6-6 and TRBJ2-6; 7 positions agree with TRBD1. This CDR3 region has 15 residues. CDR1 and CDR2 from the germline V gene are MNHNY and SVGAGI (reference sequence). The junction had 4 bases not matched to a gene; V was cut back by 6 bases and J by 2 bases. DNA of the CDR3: TGTGCCAGCAGCCAACAGGGGACTGGGGCCAACGTCCTGACTTTC. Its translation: CASSQQGTGANVLTF.

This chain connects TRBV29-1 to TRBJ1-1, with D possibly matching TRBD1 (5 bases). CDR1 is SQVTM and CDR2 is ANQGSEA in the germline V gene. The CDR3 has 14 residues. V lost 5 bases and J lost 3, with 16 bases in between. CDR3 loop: CSVIYLKGYTEAFF. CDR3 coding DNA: TGCAGCGTTATTTACCTCAAGGGGTACACTGAAGCTTTCTTT.

The CDR3 sequence: CASSFQKGRNLNTEAFF. In DNA, the CDR3 is TGTGCCAGCAGCTTCCAGAAAGGACGCAACTTGAACACTGAAGCTTTCTTT. This rearrangement joins TRBV7-2 to TRBJ1-1; D is undetermined. Per germline, CDR1 SGHTA and CDR2 FQGNSA. The germline V and J ends were trimmed by 3 bases and 0 bases, with 17 bases remaining between them. The CDR3 extends over 17 amino acids. The whole variable domain, filled in from reference TRBV7-2 and TRBJ1-1, reads GAGVSQSPSNKVTEKGKDVELRCDPISGHTALYWYRQSLGQGLEFLIYFQGNSAPDKSGLPSDRFSAERTGGSVSTLTIQRTQQEDSAVYLCASSFQKGRNLNTEAFFGQGTRLTVV.

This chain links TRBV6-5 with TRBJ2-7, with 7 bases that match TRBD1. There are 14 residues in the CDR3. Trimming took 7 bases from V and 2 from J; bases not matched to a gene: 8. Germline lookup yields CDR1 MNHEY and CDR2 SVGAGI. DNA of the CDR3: TGTGCCAGCACCTCCGACAGGGTTCCCTACGAGCAGTACTTC. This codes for CASTSDRVPYEQYF.

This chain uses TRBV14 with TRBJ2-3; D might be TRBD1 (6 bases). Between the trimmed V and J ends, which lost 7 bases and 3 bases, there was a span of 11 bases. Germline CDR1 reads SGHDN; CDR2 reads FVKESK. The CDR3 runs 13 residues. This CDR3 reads CASKFRGTDTQYF. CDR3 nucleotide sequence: TGTGCCAGCAAGTTCAGGGGTACAGATACGCAGTATTTT.

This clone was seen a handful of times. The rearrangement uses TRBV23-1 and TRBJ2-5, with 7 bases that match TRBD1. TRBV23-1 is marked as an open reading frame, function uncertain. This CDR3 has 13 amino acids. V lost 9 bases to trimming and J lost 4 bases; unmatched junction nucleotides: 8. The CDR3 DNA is TGCGCCAGGAAAGACAGGGTGAGAGAGACCCAGTACTTC. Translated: CARKDRVRETQYF.

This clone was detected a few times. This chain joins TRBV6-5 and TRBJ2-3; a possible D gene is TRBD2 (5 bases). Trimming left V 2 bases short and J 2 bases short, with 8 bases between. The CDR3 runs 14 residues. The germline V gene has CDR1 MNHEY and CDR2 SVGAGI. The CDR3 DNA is TGTGCCAGCAGTTACGGAGGCTCCACAGATACGCAGTATTTT. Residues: CASSYGGSTDTQYF.

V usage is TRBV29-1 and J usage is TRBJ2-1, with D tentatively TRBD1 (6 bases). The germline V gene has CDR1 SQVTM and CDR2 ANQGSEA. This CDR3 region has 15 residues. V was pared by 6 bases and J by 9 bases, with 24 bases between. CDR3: CSVAGTLSSRGEQFF. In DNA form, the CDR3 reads TGCAGCGTGGCCGGGACATTGTCCTCCCGGGGTGAGCAGTTCTTC.

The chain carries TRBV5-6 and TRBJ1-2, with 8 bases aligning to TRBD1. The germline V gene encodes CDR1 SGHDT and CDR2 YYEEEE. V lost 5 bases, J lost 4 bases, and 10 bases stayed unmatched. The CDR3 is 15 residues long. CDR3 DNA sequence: TGTGCCAGCAGGGTGGGACAGGTGTATAGCTATGGCTACACCTTC. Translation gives CASRVGQVYSYGYTF.

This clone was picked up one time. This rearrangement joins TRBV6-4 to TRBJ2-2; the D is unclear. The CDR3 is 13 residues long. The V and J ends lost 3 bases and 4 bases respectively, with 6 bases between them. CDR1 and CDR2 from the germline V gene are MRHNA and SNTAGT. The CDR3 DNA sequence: TGTGCCAGCAGTGAGTTGGTCACCGGGGAGCTGTTTTTT. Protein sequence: CASSELVTGELFF.

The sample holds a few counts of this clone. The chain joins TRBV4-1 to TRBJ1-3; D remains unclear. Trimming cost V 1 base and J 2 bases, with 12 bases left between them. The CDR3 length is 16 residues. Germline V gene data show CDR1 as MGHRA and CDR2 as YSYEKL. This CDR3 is CASSQAPGVAGNTIYF. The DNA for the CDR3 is TGCGCCAGCAGCCAAGCTCCCGGTGTTGCTGGAAACACCATATATTTT.